A selection of T cell receptor beta chains follows, all from one sample in a study of T cell repertoires in cytomegalovirus infection. For these TCRs, the target antigens are not known. TCRdb processed the reads anew with MiXCR; each CDR3 protein has one entry. Of roughly 800,000 distinct CDR3 sequences listed, roughly 28% are singletons. The specimen comprised cultured CD8+ T cells from PBMCs, sampled from culture after CMV antigen stimulation. The receptors stem from a human donor in good health (CMV status not recorded). Some clones in this sample may be carry-over from other donors' samples. Each CDR3 is given with its conserved first and last residue. The order of the fields is J gene, V gene, CDR3 protein.

>TRBJ1-2|TRBV9
CASSDYRAGYTF
>TRBJ1-5|TRBV20-1
CSARNEPSSNQPQHF
>TRBJ2-5|TRBV24-1
CATSDLRTGETQYF
>TRBJ1-4|TRBV7-9
CASYGRGFDNSNEKLFF
>TRBJ2-5|TRBV6-5
CASSRATEETQYF
>TRBJ2-3|TRBV6-2/TRBV6-3
CASSYSRRTDTQYF
>TRBJ2-5|TRBV5-5
CASSINQGQETQYF
>TRBJ2-1|TRBV28
CASSFDRSDEQFF
>TRBJ2-4|TRBV27
CASSLSGYKNIQYF
>TRBJ1-5|TRBV28
CASSFLRFDQPQHF
>TRBJ1-6|TRBV19
CASSLTAQYNSPLHF
>TRBJ1-4|TRBV7-6
CASSEGRRIEKLFF
>TRBJ1-6|TRBV2
CASNQEEFSYNSPLHF
>TRBJ1-6|TRBV12-3/TRBV12-4
CASSSIDRLNSPLHF
>TRBJ2-5|TRBV7-6
CASSLVGSPQETQYF
>TRBJ1-2|TRBV6-6
CASSYGVGQIYGYTF
>TRBJ1-5|TRBV7-9
CASSLARGDMNQPQHF
>TRBJ1-5|TRBV19
CASSIEQSGQPQHF
>TRBJ1-1|TRBV5-1
CASSFKNPTEAFF
>TRBJ1-1|TRBV20-1
CSARKRGGTEAFF
>TRBJ2-1|TRBV20-1
CSARDVLAHNEQFF
>TRBJ2-2|TRBV2
CASSEPLAGSTKAGELFF
>TRBJ2-1|TRBV28
CASSFSTASGGKYF
>TRBJ2-3|TRBV12-3/TRBV12-4
CATGPPSADTQYF
>TRBJ2-1|TRBV6-2/TRBV6-3
CASSSLGLAGASYNEQFF
>TRBJ2-3|TRBV6-2/TRBV6-3
CASSPYRSTDTQYF
>TRBJ1-1|TRBV15
CATSRGTGGAYRDAFF
>TRBJ2-1|TRBV6-2/TRBV6-3
CASSYGGGGLYNEQFF
>TRBJ2-2|TRBV28
CASSLSLAGDVNTGELFF
>TRBJ1-5|TRBV12-3/TRBV12-4
CASSLTPGGNQPQHF
>TRBJ1-1|TRBV27
CASSLSIGGRFTEAFF
>TRBJ2-2|TRBV6-2/TRBV6-3
CASSYEPGELFF
>TRBJ2-2|TRBV7-6
CASSLRDRDSGGELFF
>TRBJ2-2|TRBV7-2
CASSLFEGVDGGELFF
>TRBJ2-1|TRBV7-6
CASSIGAEQFF
>TRBJ1-4|TRBV19
CASSPGTPGEKLFF
>TRBJ1-2|TRBV7-2
CASSLEASAGGYGYTF
>TRBJ2-7|TRBV27
CASSFGQGSSYEQYF
>TRBJ2-3|TRBV5-1
CASSLELAGGPDLTDTQYF
>TRBJ2-5|TRBV3-1
CASSQESSVETQYF